This T cell receptor beta chain was sequenced for a study of CD8 T cells in ankylosing spondylitis. It was by quantitative 5'-RACE with molecular barcodes that TCR beta libraries were made. TCRdb reprocessed the 5' RACE reads via MiXCR and lists one record per CDR3 protein. This table has about 800,000 distinct CDR3 sequences, about 10% appearing once. Germline loops: CDR1 MNHEY, CDR2 SMNVEV (reference sequence). The CDR3 spans 17 residues. J was trimmed by 1 base and V by 6 bases; bases with no gene match: 10. Study outcomes and limitations: Seemingly characteristic of ankylosing spondylitis blood was a TCR beta motif consisting of about 8 highly homologous variants. Matched synovial fluid from ankylosing spondylitis patients was reported to be enriched for disease-linked clones. A CD8+ phenotype characterized the disease-linked clones, which were relatively rare in peripheral blood.

A word on this clonotype: Its antigen is not known.

The specimen was blood, either unsorted or a sorted T cell fraction (not recorded which). The chain employs TRBV27 and TRBJ1-5, with TRBD1 identical over 9 bases. The receptor was derived from a male donor with ankylosing spondylitis. The CDR3 DNA sequence: TGTGCCAGCAGGCGTACAGGGGGCTCCCTGAGCAATCAGCCCCAGCATTTT. It encodes CASRRTGGSLSNQPQHF.